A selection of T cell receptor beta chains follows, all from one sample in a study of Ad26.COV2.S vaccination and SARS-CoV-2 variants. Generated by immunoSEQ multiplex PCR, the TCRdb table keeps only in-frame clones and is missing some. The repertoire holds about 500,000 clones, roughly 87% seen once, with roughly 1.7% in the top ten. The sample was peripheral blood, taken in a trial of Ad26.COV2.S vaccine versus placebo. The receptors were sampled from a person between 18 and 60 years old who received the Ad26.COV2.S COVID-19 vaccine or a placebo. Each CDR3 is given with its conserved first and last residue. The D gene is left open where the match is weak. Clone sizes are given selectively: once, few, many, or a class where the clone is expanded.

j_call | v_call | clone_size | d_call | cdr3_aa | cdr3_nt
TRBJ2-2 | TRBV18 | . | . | CASSPPNTGELFF | TGTGCCAGCTCACCACCTAACACCGGGGAGCTGTTTTTT
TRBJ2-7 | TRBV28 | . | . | CASSYYEQYF | TGTGCCAGCAGTTACTACGAGCAGTACTTC
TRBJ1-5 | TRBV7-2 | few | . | CASSWGTEANQPQHF | TGTGCCAGCAGCTGGGGTACAGAAGCTAATCAGCCCCAGCATTTT
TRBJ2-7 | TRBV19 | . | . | CASSIRLGPYEQYF | TGTGCCAGTAGTATCCGCCTGGGGCCCTACGAGCAGTACTTC
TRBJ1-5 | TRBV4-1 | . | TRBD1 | CASSQVPGQGGFRPNQPQHF | TGCGCCAGCAGCCAAGTGCCGGGACAGGGAGGTTTTCGGCCAAATCAGCCCCAGCATTTT
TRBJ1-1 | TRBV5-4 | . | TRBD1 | CASSKDRVVNTEAFF | TGTGCCAGCAGCAAAGACAGGGTTGTGAACACTGAAGCTTTCTTT
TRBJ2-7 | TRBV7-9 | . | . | CASSLGLTTYEQYF | TGTGCCAGCAGCTTAGGATTGACTACCTACGAGCAGTACTTC
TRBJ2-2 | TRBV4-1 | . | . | CASSQDVGTGELFF | TGCGCCAGCAGCCAAGATGTTGGCACCGGGGAGCTGTTTTTT
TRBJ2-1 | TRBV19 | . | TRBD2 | CASSIATSGRGDEQFF | TGTGCCAGTAGTATCGCCACTAGCGGCCGAGGGGATGAGCAGTTCTTC
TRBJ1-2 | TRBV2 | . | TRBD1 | CASSGDRGYGYTF | TGTGCCAGCAGCGGCGACAGGGGCTATGGCTACACCTTC
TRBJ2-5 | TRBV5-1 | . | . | CASSPEGSRPETQYF | TGCGCCAGCAGCCCGGAGGGTAGTAGGCCCGAGACCCAGTACTTC
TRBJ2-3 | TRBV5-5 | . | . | CASSLVGGRTGTSTDTQYF | TGTGCCAGCAGCTTGGTGGGGGGTCGGACGGGAACTAGCACAGATACGCAGTATTTT
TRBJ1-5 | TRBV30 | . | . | CAWSVGAGVSNQPQHF | TGTGCCTGGAGTGTCGGGGCAGGGGTAAGCAATCAGCCCCAGCATTTT
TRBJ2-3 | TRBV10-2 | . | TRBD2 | CANSRTSEGSTDTQYF | TGCGCCAACTCACGTACTAGCGAGGGAAGTACAGATACGCAGTATTTT
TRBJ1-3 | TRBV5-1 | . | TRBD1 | CASSLEYRGYGNTIYF | TGCGCCAGCAGCTTGGAATACAGGGGGTACGGAAACACCATATATTTT
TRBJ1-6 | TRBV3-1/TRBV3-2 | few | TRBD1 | CASSPESGTGGRSPLHF | TGTGCCAGCAGCCCCGAATCCGGGACAGGGGGTCGGTCACCCCTCCACTTT
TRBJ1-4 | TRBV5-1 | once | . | CASSLYPPGLKKEKLFF | TGCGCCAGCAGCTTGTACCCGCCGGGACTCAAGAAGGAAAAACTGTTTTTT
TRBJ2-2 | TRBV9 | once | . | CASSVDWTTGELFF | TGTGCCAGCAGCGTAGATTGGACCACCGGGGAGCTGTTTTTT
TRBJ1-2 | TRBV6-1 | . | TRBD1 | CASSDDRGGGYTF | TGTGCCAGCAGTGACGACAGGGGGGGCGGCTACACCTTC
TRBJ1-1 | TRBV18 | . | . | CASSPQEDTEAFF | TGTGCCAGCTCACCACAAGAGGACACTGAAGCTTTCTTT
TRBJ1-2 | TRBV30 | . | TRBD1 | CGGARQGEHGYTF | TGTGGCGGGGCTCGACAGGGGGAGCATGGCTACACCTTC
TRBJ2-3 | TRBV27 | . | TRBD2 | CASTMGGRSTDTQYF | TGTGCCAGCACAATGGGCGGGAGGAGCACAGATACGCAGTATTTT
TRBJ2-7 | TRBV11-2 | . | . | CASSLVGRRASYEQYF | TGTGCCAGCAGCTTAGTAGGCCGAAGGGCCTCCTACGAGCAGTACTTC
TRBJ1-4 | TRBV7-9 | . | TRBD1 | CASSLALGQGARVGEKLFF | TGTGCCAGCAGCTTAGCGCTGGGACAGGGGGCGCGAGTAGGCGAAAAACTGTTTTTT
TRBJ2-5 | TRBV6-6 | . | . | CASRPTWGAVETQYF | TGTGCCAGCAGACCCACTTGGGGGGCGGTCGAGACCCAGTACTTC
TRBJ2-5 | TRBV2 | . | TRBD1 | CASSGCPKERQGQETQYF | TGTGCCAGCAGTGGATGCCCCAAAGAAAGACAGGGACAAGAGACCCAGTACTTC
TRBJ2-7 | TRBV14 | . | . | CASSPGLGTYEQYF | TGTGCCAGCAGCCCTGGACTGGGAACCTACGAGCAGTACTTC
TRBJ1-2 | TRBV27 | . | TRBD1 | CASSATGSHPYGYTF | TGTGCCAGCAGTGCGACAGGGAGCCATCCCTATGGCTACACCTTC
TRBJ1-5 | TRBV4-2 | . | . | CASSHTHGGDQPQHF | TGTGCCAGCAGCCACACACACGGAGGGGATCAGCCCCAGCATTTT
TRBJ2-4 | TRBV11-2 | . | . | CASSPLGLGPRQNIQYF | TGTGCCAGCAGCCCTCTGGGGCTGGGGCCCAGACAAAACATTCAGTACTTC
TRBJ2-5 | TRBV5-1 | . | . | CASSPLADQETQYF | TGCGCCAGCAGCCCATTAGCGGATCAAGAGACCCAGTACTTC
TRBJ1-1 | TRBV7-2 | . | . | CASSFGGPNTEAFF | TGTGCCAGCAGCTTTGGAGGGCCGAACACTGAAGCTTTCTTT
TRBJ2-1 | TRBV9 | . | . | CASSVNTGGDEQFF | TGTGCCAGCAGCGTGAATACAGGGGGGGATGAGCAGTTCTTC
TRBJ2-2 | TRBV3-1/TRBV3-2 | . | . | CASSQDGTGLETGELFF | TGTGCCAGCAGCCAAGATGGCACGGGGTTGGAAACCGGGGAGCTGTTTTTT
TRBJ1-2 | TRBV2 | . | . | CASSETRVVGGYTF | TGTGCCAGCAGTGAAACTCGAGTGGTGGGTGGCTACACCTTC
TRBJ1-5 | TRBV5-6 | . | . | CASSLGPGNQPQHF | TGTGCCAGCAGCTTGGGCCCGGGGAATCAGCCCCAGCATTTT
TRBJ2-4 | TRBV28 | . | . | CASSSGYRVLRDHTNIQYF | TGTGCCAGCAGTTCAGGGTACCGCGTCCTACGCGACCACACAAACATTCAGTACTTC